Listed below are T cell receptor beta chains from one sample, sequenced in a study of control samples from healthy donors and cancer patients. Method: immunoSEQ multiplex PCR; TCRdb's copy keeps in-frame clones and lacks some. This table holds 65,000 to 95,000 clones, 70% to 90% found once. Specimen: blood. Receptor source: a man aged 45 to 65 in good health. Each CDR3 is given with its conserved first and last residue. Fields, in order: V gene, D gene, clone size, J gene, CDR3 protein, CDR3 DNA. D genes are given only for firm matches. Clone size appears in some rows only: once, few, many, or a class for an expanded clone.

>TRBV19|NA|NA|TRBJ1-1
CASEGTVNTEAFF
TGTGCCAGTGAGGGGACGGTAAACACTGAAGCTTTCTTT
>TRBV4-3|NA|NA|TRBJ2-5
CASSQDRLAGRETQYF
TGCGCCAGCAGCCAAGATCGACTCGCGGGGAGGGAGACCCAGTACTTC
>TRBV5-1|NA|NA|TRBJ2-5
CASSLAGQGAFQETQYF
TGCGCCAGCAGCTTGGCCGGGCAGGGCGCCTTCCAAGAGACCCAGTACTTC
>TRBV3-1/TRBV3-2|TRBD1|NA|TRBJ1-1
CASRDRGNTEAFF
TGTGCCAGCAGGGACAGGGGGAACACTGAAGCTTTCTTT
>TRBV4-1|NA|NA|TRBJ2-5
CASSPRGLSGETQYF
TGCGCCAGCAGCCCTCGGGGATTGAGTGGAGAGACCCAGTACTTC
>TRBV4-3|NA|few|TRBJ2-7
CASSQERQGGGTPYEQYF
TGCGCCAGCAGCCAAGAACGGCAGGGAGGCGGTACCCCCTACGAGCAGTACTTC
>TRBV5-1|NA|NA|TRBJ1-3
CASSLYGPGNTIYF
TGCGCCAGCAGCTTGTACGGTCCTGGAAACACCATATATTTT
>TRBV2|NA|NA|TRBJ2-5
CASIRGPRETQYF
TGTGCCAGCATTCGGGGGCCCCGGGAGACCCAGTACTTC
>TRBV5-4|NA|NA|TRBJ2-5
CASSLERRETQYF
TGTGCCAGCAGCTTGGAAAGGAGGGAGACCCAGTACTTC
>TRBV6-2/TRBV6-3|TRBD2|NA|TRBJ2-2
CASSYSWTSDTGELFF
TGTGCCAGCAGTTACTCGTGGACTAGTGACACCGGGGAGCTGTTTTTT
>TRBV7-2|TRBD2|NA|TRBJ2-7
CASSSQAFQGSGRNYEQYF
TGTGCCAGCAGCTCCCAAGCTTTCCAGGGTAGCGGGAGAAATTACGAGCAGTACTTC
>TRBV5-1|TRBD2|NA|TRBJ2-7
CASSSTIAGEQYF
TGCGCCAGCAGCTCCACTATAGCGGGGGAGCAGTACTTC
>TRBV10-3|NA|NA|TRBJ2-3
CAISAAAGGPDTQYF
TGTGCCATCAGTGCGGCAGCGGGCGGTCCGGATACGCAGTATTTT
>TRBV4-1|NA|NA|TRBJ1-6
CASSQDIRRGNSPLHF
TGCGCCAGCAGCCAAGATATCCGCAGGGGCAATTCACCCCTCCACTTT
>TRBV7-3|NA|NA|TRBJ1-2
CASSLNRDRPYTF
TGTGCCAGCAGCCTCAACCGGGACCGGCCATACACCTTC
>TRBV21-1|NA|NA|TRBJ2-1
CASSKPDRTLNEQFF
TGTGCCAGCAGCAAACCTGACCGGACCCTCAATGAGCAGTTCTTC
>TRBV6-6|TRBD1|NA|TRBJ2-7
CASRRDSYEQYF
TGTGCCAGCAGACGGGACAGCTACGAGCAGTACTTC
>TRBV4-3|TRBD1|NA|TRBJ1-1
CASSQDLYRGLNTEAFF
TGCGCCAGCAGCCAAGATTTGTACAGGGGCCTGAACACTGAAGCTTTCTTT
>TRBV19|TRBD1|few|TRBJ1-6
CASSSQGGSNSPLHF
TGTGCCAGTAGTTCCCAGGGGGGAAGTAATTCACCCCTCCACTTT
>TRBV11-1|NA|NA|TRBJ2-3
CASSYGSVGTDTQYF
TGTGCCAGCAGCTACGGGTCCGTGGGCACAGATACGCAGTATTTT
>TRBV7-2|TRBD2|once|TRBJ2-3
CASSSRGLAEGTDTQYF
TGTGCCAGCAGCTCTAGAGGACTAGCGGAGGGCACAGATACGCAGTATTTT
>TRBV6-4|NA|NA|TRBJ2-1
CASSIGSYNEQFF
TGTGCCAGCAGTATCGGTTCCTACAATGAGCAGTTCTTC
>TRBV4-2|NA|once|TRBJ2-1
CASSLAGARNEQFF
TGTGCCAGCAGCCTTGCGGGGGCCAGGAATGAGCAGTTCTTC
>TRBV7-8|NA|once|TRBJ2-3
CASSLGPADTQYF
TGTGCCAGCAGCTTAGGTCCCGCAGATACGCAGTATTTT
>TRBV12-3/TRBV12-4|TRBD2|NA|TRBJ2-3
CASSGGGTDTQYF
TGTGCCAGCTCCGGGGGGGGAACAGATACGCAGTATTTT
>TRBV5-1|NA|NA|TRBJ2-3
CASSLTADTQYF
TGCGCCAGCAGCTTAACTGCAGATACGCAGTATTTT
>TRBV5-4|NA|NA|TRBJ2-7
CASSLGQTSNEQYF
TGTGCCAGCAGCTTGGGGCAAACGTCTAACGAGCAGTACTTC
>TRBV9|TRBD1|NA|TRBJ1-4
CASSGAGGEKLFF
TGTGCCAGCAGCGGGGCAGGGGGCGAAAAACTGTTTTTT
>TRBV20-1|NA|NA|TRBJ1-3
CSASMPGTANSGNTIYF
TGCAGTGCTAGTATGCCGGGGACGGCGAACTCTGGAAACACCATATATTTT